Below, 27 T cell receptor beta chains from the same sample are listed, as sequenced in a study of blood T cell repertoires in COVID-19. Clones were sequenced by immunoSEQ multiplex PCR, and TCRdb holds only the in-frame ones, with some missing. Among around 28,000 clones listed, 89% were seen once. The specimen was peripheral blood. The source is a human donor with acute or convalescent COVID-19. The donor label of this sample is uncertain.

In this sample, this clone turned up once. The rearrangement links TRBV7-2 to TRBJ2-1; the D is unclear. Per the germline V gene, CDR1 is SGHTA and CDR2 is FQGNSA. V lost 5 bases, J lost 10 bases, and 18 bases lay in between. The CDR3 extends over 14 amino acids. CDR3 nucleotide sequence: TGTGCCAGCAGCCCCTCTCTAGTACAATGGGAGCAGTTCTTC. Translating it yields CASSPSLVQWEQFF.

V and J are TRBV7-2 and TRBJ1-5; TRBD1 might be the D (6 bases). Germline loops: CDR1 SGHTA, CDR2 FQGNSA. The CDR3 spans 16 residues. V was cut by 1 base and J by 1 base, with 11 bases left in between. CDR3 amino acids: CASSLGGGRSNQPQHF. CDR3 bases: TGTGCCAGCAGCTTAGGGGGGGGCAGAAGCAATCAGCCCCAGCATTTT.

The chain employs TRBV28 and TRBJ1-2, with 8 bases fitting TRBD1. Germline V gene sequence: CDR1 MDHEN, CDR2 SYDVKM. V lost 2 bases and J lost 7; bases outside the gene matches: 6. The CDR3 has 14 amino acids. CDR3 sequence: CASSLDQGASGYTF. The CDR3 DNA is TGTGCCAGCAGTTTAGATCAGGGGGCGAGTGGCTACACCTTC.

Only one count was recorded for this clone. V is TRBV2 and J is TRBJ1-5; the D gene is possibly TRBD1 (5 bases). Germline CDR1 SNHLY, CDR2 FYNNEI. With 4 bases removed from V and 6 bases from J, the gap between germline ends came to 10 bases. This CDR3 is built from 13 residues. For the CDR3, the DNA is TGTGCCAGCAGTGTGGACACATTTCAGCCCCAGCATTTT. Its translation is CASSVDTFQPQHF.

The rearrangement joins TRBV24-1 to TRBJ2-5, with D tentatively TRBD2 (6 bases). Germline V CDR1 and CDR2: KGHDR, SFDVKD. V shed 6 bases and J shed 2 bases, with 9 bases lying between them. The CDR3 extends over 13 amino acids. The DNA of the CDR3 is TGTGCCACCAGTAGTGGGGGGCAAGAGACCCAGTACTTC. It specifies CATSSGGQETQYF.

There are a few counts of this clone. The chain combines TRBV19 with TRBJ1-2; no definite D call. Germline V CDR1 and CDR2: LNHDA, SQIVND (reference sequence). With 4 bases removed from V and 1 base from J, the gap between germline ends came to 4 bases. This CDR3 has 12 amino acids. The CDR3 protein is CASSTINYGYTF. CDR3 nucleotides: TGTGCCAGTAGTACAATTAACTATGGCTACACCTTC.

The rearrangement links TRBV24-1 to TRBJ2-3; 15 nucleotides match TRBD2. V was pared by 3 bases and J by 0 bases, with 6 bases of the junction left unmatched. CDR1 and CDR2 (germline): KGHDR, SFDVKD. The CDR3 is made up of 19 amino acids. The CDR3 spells CATSDPGTSGRRSTDTQYF. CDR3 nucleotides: TGTGCCACCAGTGATCCCGGGACTAGCGGGAGGAGGAGCACAGATACGCAGTATTTT.

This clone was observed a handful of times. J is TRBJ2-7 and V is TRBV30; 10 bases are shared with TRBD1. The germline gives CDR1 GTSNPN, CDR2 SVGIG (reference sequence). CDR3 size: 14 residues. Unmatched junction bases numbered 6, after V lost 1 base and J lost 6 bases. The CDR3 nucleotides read TGTGCCTGGAGTGAGACCGGGACAGGGGTCGAGCAGTACGTC. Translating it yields CAWSETGTGVEQYV.

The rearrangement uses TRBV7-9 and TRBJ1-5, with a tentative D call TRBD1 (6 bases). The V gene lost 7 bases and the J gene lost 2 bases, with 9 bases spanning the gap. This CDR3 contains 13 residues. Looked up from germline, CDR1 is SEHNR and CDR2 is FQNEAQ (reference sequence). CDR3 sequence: CASNRDGNQPQHF. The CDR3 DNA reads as TGTGCCAGCAACAGGGACGGCAATCAGCCCCAGCATTTT. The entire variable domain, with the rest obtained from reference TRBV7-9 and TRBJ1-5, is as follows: DTGVSQNPRHKITKRGQNVTFRCDPISEHNRLYWYRQTLGQGPEFLTYFQNEAQLEKSRLLSDRFSAERPKGSFSTLEIQRTEQGDSAMYLCASNRDGNQPQHFGDGTRLSIL.

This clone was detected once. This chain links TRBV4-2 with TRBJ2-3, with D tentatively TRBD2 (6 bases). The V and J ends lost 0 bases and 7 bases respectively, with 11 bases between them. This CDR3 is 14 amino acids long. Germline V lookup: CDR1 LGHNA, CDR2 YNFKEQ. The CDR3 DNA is TGTGCCAGCAGCCAAGAGACTAGTGGGCATACGCAGTATTTT. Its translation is CASSQETSGHTQYF.

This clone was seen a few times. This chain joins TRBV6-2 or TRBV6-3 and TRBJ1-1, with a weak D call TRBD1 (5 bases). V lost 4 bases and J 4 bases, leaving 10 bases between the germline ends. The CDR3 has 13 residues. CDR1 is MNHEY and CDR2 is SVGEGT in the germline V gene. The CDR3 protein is CASSSSGSTEAFF. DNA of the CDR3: TGTGCCAGCAGTTCCTCAGGGAGCACTGAAGCTTTCTTT.

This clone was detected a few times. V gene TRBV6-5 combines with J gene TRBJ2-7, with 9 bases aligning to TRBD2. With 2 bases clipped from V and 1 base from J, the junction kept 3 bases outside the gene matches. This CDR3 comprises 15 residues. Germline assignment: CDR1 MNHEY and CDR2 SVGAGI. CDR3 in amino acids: CASSYRTSESYEQYF. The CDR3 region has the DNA TGTGCCAGCAGTTACCGGACTAGCGAGTCCTACGAGCAGTACTTC.

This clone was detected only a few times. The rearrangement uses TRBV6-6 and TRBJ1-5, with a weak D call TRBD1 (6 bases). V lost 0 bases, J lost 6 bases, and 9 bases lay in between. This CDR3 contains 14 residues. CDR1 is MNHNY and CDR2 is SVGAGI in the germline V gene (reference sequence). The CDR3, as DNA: TGTGCCAGCAGTTACTCTTCAGGGGCTCAGCCCCAGCATTTT. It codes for CASSYSSGAQPQHF.

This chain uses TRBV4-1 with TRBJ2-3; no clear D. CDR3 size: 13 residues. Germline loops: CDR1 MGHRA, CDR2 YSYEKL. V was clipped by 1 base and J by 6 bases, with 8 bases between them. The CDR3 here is CASSQVAMDTQYF. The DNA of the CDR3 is TGCGCCAGCAGCCAAGTAGCAATGGATACGCAGTATTTT.

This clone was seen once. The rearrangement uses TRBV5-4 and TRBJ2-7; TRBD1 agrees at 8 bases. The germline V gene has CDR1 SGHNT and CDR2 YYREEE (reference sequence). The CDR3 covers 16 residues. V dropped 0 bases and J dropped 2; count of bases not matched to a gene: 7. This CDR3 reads CASSLAGDRSTYEQYF. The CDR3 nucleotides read TGTGCCAGCAGCTTGGCTGGGGACAGGTCAACCTACGAGCAGTACTTC.

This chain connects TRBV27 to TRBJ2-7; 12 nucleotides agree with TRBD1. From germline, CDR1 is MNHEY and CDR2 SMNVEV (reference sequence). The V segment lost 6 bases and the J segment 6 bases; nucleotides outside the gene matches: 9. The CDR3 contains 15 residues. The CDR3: CASSRPGQGAIEQYF. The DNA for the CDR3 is TGTGCCAGCAGCCGCCCGGGACAGGGGGCGATCGAGCAGTACTTC.

CDR3 nucleotides: TGCGCCAGCAGTGAGTCTGGCAGGGAAGAGACCCAGTACTTC. Protein sequence: CASSESGREETQYF. The chain links TRBV10-1 to TRBJ2-5; D possibly corresponds to TRBD1 (5 bases). CDR1 WNHNN and CDR2 SYGVQD come from the germline V gene (reference sequence). The CDR3 length is 14 residues. The V and J ends lost 0 bases and 3 bases respectively, with 8 bases between them.

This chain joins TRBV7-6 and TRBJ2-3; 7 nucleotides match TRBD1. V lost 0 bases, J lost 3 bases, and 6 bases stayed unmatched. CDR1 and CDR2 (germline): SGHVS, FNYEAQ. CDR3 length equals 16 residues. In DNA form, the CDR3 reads TGTGCCAGCAGCTTAGCGGGGGCAGGGGGAACAGATACGCAGTATTTT. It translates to CASSLAGAGGTDTQYF.

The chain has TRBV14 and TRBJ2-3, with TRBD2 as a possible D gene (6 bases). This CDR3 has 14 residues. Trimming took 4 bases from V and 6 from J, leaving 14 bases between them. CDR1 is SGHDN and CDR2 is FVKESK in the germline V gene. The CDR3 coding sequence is TGTGCCAGCAGCCGGAACCGTGGGGGGGATACGCAGTATTTT. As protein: CASSRNRGGDTQYF.

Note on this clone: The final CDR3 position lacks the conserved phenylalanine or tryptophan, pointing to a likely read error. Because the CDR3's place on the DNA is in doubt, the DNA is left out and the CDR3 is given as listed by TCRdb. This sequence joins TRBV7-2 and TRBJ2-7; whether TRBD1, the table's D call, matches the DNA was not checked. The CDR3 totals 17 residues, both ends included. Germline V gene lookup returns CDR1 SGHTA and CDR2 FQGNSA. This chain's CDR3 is CASSFETRDRGEKTFPG.

In DNA form, the CDR3 reads TGTGCCAGCAGCCCATTCCGAGGATCGACCCAGTACTTC. Amino acids: CASSPFRGSTQYF. V is TRBV27 and J is TRBJ2-5; the D is unclear. V was clipped by 6 bases and J by 7 bases, with 15 bases between them. The length of the CDR3 is 13 residues. Germline V gene sequence: CDR1 MNHEY, CDR2 SMNVEV (reference sequence).

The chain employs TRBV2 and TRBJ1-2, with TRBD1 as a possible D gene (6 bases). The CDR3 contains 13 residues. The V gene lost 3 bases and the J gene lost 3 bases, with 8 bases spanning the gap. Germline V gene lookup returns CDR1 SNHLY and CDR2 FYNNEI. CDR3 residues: CASSERTDYGYTF. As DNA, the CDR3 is TGTGCCAGCAGTGAGAGGACAGACTATGGCTACACCTTC.

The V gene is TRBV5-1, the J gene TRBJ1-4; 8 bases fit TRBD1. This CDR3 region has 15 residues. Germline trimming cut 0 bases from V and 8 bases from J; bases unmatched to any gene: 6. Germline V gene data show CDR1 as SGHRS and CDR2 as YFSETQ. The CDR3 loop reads CASSLAGTGEEKLFF. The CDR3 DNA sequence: TGCGCCAGCAGCTTGGCCGGGACAGGAGAGGAAAAACTGTTTTTT.

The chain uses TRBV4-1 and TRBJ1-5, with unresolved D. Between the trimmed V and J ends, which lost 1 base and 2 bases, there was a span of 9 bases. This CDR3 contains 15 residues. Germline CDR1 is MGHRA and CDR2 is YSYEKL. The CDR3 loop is CASSQARRGNQPQHF. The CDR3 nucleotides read TGCGCCAGCAGCCAAGCCCGTCGAGGCAATCAGCCCCAGCATTTT.

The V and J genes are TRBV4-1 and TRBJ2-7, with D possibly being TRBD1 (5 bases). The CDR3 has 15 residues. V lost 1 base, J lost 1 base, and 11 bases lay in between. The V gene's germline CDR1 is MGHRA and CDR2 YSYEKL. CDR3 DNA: TGCGCCAGCAGCCAAGCTGCCGGACAATCCTACGAGCAGTACTTC. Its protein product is CASSQAAGQSYEQYF.

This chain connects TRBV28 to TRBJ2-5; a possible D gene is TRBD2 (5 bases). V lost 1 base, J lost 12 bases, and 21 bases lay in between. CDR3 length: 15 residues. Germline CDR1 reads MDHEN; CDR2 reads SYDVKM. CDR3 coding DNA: TGTGCCAGCAGTTTATCCCTAGCCGGGTGGGGAGCAAAGTACTTC. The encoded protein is CASSLSLAGWGAKYF.

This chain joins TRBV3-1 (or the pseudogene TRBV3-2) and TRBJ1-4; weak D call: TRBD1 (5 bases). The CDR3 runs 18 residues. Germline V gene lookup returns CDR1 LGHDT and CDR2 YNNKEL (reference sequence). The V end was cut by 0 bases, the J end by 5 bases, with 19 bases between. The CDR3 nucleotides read TGTGCCAGCAGCCAAGATGGTTCTACCACGGGGGGGAATGAAAAACTGTTTTTT. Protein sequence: CASSQDGSTTGGNEKLFF.